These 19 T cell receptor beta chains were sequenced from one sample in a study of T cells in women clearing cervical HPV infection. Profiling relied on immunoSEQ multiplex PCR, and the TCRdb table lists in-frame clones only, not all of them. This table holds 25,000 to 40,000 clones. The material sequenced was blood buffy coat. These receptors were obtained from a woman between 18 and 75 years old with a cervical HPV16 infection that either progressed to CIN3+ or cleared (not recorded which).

CDR3 loop: CASSAGTGGTLRGGYTF. The CDR3 DNA, read in part, is TGTGCCAGCAGTGCCGGGACAGGGGGAACCCTTCGGGGCGGC. The V call is TRBV2, the J call TRBJ1-2, with 11 bases aligning to TRBD1. The CDR3 is cut off 3 residues early in the read; its end comes from the germline J gene. The CDR3 consists of 17 residues. In germline, CDR1 is SNHLY, CDR2 FYNNEI.

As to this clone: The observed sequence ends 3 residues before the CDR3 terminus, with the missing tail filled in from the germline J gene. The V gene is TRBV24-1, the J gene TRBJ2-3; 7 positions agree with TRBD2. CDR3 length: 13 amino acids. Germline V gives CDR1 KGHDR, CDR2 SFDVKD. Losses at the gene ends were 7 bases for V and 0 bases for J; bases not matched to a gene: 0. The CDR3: CATSGGSTDTQYF. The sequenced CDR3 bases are TGTGCCACCAGCGGGGGGAGCACAGATACG.

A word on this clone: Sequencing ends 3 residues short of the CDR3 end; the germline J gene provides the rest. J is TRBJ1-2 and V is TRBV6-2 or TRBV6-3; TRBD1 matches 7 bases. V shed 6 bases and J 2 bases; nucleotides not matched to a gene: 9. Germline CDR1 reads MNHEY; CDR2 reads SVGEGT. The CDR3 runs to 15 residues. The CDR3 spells CASSPPGQTNYGYTF. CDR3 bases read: TGTGCCAGCAGCCCCCCGGGACAGACAAACTATGGC.

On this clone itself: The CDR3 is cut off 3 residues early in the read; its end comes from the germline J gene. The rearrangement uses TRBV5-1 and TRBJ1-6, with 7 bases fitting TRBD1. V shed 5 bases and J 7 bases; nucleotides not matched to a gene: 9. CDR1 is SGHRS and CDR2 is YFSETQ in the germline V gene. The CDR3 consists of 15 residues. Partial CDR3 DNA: TGCGCCAGCAGTTTTGGGGGGACAGAAAATTCACCC. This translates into CASSFGGTENSP. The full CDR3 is CASSFGGTENSPLHF.

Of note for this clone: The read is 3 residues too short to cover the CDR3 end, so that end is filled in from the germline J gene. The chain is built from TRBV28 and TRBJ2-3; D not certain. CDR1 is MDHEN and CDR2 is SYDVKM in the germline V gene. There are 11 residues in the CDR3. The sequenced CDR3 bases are TGTGCCAGCAGTTTAGGGCAGCCG. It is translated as CASSLGQP. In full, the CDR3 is CASSLGQPQYF.

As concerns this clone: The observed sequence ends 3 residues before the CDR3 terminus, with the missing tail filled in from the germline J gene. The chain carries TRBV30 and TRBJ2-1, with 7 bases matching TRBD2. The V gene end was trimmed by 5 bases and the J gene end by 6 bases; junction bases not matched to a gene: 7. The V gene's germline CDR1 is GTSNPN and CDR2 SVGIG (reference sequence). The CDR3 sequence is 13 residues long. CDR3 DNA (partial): TGTGCCTGGGGATGGGAGGGGAGCAATGAG. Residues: CAWGWEGSNE. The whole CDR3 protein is CAWGWEGSNEQFF.

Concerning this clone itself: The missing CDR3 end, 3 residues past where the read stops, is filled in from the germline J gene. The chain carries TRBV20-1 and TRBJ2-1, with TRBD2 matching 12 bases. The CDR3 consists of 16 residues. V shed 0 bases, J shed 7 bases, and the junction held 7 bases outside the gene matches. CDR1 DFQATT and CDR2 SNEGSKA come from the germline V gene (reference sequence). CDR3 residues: CSARDSASGRGNEQFF. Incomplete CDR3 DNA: TGCAGTGCTAGAGATTCGGCTAGCGGGAGGGGAAATGAG.

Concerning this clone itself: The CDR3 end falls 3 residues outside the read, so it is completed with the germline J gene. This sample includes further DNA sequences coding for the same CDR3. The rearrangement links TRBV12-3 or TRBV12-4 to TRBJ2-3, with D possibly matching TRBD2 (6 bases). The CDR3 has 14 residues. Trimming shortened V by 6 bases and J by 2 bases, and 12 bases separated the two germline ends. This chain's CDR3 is CASSFGGPTDTQYF. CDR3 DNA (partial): TGTGCCAGCAGCTTCGGGGGACCCACAGATACG.

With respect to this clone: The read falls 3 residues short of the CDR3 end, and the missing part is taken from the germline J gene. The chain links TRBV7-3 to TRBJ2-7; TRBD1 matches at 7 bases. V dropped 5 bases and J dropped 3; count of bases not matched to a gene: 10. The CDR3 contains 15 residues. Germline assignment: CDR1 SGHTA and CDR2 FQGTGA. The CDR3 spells CASSPGQSYLYEQYF. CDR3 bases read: TGTGCCAGCAGCCCGGGACAGAGCTATCTCTACGAG.

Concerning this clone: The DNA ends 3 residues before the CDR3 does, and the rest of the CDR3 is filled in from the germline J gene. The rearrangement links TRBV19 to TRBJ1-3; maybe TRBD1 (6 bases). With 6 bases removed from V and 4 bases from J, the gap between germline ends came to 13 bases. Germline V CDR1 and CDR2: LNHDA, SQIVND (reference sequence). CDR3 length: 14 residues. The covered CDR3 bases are TGTGCCAGTAGCCGGGGGGGCTCCGGAAACACC. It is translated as CASSRGGSGNT. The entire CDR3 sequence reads CASSRGGSGNTIYF.

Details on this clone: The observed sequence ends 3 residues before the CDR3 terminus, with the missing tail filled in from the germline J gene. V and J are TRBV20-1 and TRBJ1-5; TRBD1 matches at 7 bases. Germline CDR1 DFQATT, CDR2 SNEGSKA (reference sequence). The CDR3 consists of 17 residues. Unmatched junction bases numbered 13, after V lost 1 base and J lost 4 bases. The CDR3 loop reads CSARGPIGRGKNQPQHF. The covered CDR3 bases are TGCAGTGCTAGAGGCCCAATTGGCAGGGGGAAAAATCAGCCC.

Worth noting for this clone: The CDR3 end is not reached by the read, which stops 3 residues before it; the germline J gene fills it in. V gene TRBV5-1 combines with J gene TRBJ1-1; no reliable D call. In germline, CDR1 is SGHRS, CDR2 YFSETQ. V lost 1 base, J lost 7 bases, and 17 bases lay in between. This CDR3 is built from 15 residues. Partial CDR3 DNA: TGCGCCAGCAGCTTGAGGGCAGCCCTCGAAGATGAA. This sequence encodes CASSLRAALEDE. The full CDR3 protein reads CASSLRAALEDEAFF.

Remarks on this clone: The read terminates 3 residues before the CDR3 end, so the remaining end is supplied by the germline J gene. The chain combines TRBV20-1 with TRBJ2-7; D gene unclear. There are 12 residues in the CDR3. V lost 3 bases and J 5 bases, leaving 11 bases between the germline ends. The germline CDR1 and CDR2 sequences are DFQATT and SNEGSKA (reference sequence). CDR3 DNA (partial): TGCAGTGCTAGTCGGCAGGAAGACGAG. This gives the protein CSASRQEDE. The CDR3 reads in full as CSASRQEDEQYF.

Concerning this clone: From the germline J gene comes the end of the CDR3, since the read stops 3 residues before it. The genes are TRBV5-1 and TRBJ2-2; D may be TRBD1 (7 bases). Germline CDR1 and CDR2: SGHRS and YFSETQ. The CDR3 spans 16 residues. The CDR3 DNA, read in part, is TGCGCCAGCAGCTCCCGCCGACAGGGAGGATATGAAAAG. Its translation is CASSSRRQGGYEK. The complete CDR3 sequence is CASSSRRQGGYEKLFF.

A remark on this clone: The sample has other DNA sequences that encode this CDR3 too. The CDR3 here is CASSPRGSYSGNTIYF. The covered CDR3 bases are TGTGCCAGCTCTCCCCGGGGAAGCTACTCTGGAAACACC. The chain couples TRBV2 to TRBJ1-3, with unresolved D. The read finishes 3 residues shy of the CDR3 end, and the germline J gene is used to complete it. Trimming pared 8 bases from V and 0 bases from J, leaving 17 bases between. The length of the CDR3 is 16 residues. Germline V gives CDR1 SNHLY, CDR2 FYNNEI.

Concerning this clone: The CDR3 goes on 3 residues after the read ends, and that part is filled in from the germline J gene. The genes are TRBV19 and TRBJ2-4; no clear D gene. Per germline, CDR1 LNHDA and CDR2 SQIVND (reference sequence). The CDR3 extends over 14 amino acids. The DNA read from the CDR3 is TGTGCCAGTAGTCCAAGTTCATCCGCGTATGGT. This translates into CASSPSSSAYG. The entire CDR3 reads CASSPSSSAYGQYF.

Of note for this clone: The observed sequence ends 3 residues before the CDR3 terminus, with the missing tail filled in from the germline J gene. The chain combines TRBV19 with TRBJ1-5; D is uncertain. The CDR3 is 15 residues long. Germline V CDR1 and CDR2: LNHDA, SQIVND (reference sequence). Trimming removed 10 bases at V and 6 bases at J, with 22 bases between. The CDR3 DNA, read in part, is TGTGCCACGAACCGGCTGCGGGGAGACCCTCAGCCC. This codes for CATNRLRGDPQP. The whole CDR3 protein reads CATNRLRGDPQPQHF.

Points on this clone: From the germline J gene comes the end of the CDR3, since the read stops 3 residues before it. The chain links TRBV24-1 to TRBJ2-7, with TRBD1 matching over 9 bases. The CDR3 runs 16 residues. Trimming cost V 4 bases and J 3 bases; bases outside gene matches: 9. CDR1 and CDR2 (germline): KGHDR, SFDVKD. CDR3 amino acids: CATSDNTGTGYYEQYF. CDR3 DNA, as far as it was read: TGTGCCACCAGTGACAACACCGGGACAGGGTACTACGAG.

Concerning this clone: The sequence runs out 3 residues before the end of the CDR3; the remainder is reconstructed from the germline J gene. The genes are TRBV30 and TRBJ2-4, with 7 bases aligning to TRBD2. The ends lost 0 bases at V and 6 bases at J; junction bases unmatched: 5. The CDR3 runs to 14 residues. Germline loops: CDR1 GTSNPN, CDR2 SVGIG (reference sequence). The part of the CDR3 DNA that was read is TGTGCCTGGAGTGTACGAGCGGGACCAAACATT. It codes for CAWSVRAGPNI. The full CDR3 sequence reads CAWSVRAGPNIQYF.